These T cell receptor beta chains were read from a single sample in a study of T cells in localized non-small cell lung cancer. Libraries were prepared by immunoSEQ multiplex PCR; TCRdb keeps only in-frame clonotypes and omits some of them. Altogether roughly 13,000 clones are present, roughly nine tenths being singletons, with the ten largest covering approximately 2.9%. Sequencing was performed on peripheral blood mononuclear cells, taken before any cancer treatment. All receptors come from a man between 40 and 70 years old with stage III lung adenocarcinoma. The CDR3 runs from the conserved cysteine through the conserved F or W. Each record gives: D gene, J gene, clone size, V gene, CDR3 DNA, CDR3 protein. D genes are given only for firm matches. Rows give clone size only sometimes, using once, few, many, or a class for an expanded clone.

. TRBJ2-1 . TRBV9 TGTGCCAGCAGCGTCCATAATGAGCAGTTCTTC CASSVHNEQFF
. TRBJ2-2 . TRBV7-3 TGTGCCAGCAGCTTTACGGGGGGACACGGGGAGCTGTTTTTT CASSFTGGHGELFF
. TRBJ2-2 few TRBV11-2 TGTGCCAGCAGCTTAGCAGGGGCGTTCACCGGGGAGCTGTTTTTT CASSLAGAFTGELFF
TRBD1 TRBJ1-5 . TRBV19 TGTGCCATTGGCAGGGGGCACCAGCCCCAGCATTTT CAIGRGHQPQHF
TRBD2 TRBJ2-3 . TRBV9 TGTGCCAGCAGCGTAGGGTCGGGAGGGCTTGATACGCAGTATTTT CASSVGSGGLDTQYF
. TRBJ1-2 . TRBV7-9 TGTGCCAGCAGCTACGACGGTAACTATGGCTACACCTTC CASSYDGNYGYTF
TRBD2 TRBJ2-5 once TRBV28 TGTGCCAGCAGTTTAGGTACTAGCGGTGAGACCCAGTACTTC CASSLGTSGETQYF
TRBD2 TRBJ2-5 . TRBV7-2 TGTGCCAGCAGCTTCCTGGGGGGGCAAGAGACCCAGTACTTC CASSFLGGQETQYF
. TRBJ1-3 . TRBV5-1 TGCGCCAGCAGCTTGGGGGGCTTAAGCTCTGGAAACACCATATATTTT CASSLGGLSSGNTIYF
. TRBJ2-1 . TRBV11-2 TGTGCCAGCAGCTTAAGCGGACTCCCTATAGAGCAGTTCTTC CASSLSGLPIEQFF
TRBD2 TRBJ2-7 few TRBV19 TGTGCCAGTAGTACCGGACTAGCGGGACCGTGGTACGAGCAGTACTTC CASSTGLAGPWYEQYF
. TRBJ2-7 . TRBV2 TGTGCCAGCAGGCAGGGGTCTCCTTACGAGCAGTACTTC CASRQGSPYEQYF
. TRBJ2-1 few TRBV27 TGTGCCAGCAGTTTGTACAATGAGCAGTTCTTC CASSLYNEQFF
TRBD2 TRBJ2-3 . TRBV2 TGTGCCAGCAGTGGGAGGAGCGGGAGGACAGATACGCAGTATTTT CASSGRSGRTDTQYF
TRBD1 TRBJ2-7 . TRBV5-1 TGCGCCAGCCGACAGGGATTCGACGAGCAGTACTTC CASRQGFDEQYF
TRBD1 TRBJ1-4 . TRBV6-5 TGTGCCAGCAGTTACCGGGACAGGCCCGGGTCTCTGGAACTGTTTTTT CASSYRDRPGSLELFF
. TRBJ2-3 . TRBV28 TGTGCCAGCAGTGCCGGGGATGTTAGCACAGATACGCAGTATTTT CASSAGDVSTDTQYF
TRBD1 TRBJ1-1 . TRBV29-1 TGCAGCGTTGAAAAGTGGGGGACAGGGAGTGAAGCTTTCTTT CSVEKWGTGSEAFF
. TRBJ2-2 . TRBV2 TGTGCCAGCACGAAGGAGTTGAACACCGGGGAGCTGTTTTTT CASTKELNTGELFF
TRBD1 TRBJ1-2 . TRBV9 TGTGCCAGCAACCTCGACAGGGGCGGCTATGGCTACACCTTC CASNLDRGGYGYTF
. TRBJ2-7 . TRBV5-4 TGTGCCAGCAGCTTCCAGGGAGGCTACGAGCAGTACTTC CASSFQGGYEQYF
TRBD1 TRBJ1-1 . TRBV28 TGTGCCAGTAGGACAGGGGGCAATGAAGCTTTCTTT CASRTGGNEAFF
. TRBJ1-4 . TRBV15 TGTGCCACCAGCAGAGATCCGGGGCCAGGGGAAAAACTGTTTTTT CATSRDPGPGEKLFF
TRBD1 TRBJ1-3 few TRBV9 TGTGCCAGCAGCGTCCGGGACAGGGGGCGGCTATCTGGAAACACCATATATTTT CASSVRDRGRLSGNTIYF
TRBD2 TRBJ2-1 . TRBV9 TGTGCCAGCAGCGGGGGGACTAGCGGGACTACCAATGAGCAGTTCTTC CASSGGTSGTTNEQFF
TRBD2 TRBJ2-3 . TRBV9 TGTGCCAGCAGCACTACAGATACAAGCGGGGTCACAGATACGCAGTATTTT CASSTTDTSGVTDTQYF
. TRBJ1-5 . TRBV19 TGTGCCAGTAGTATTGGGCGGGGGGCCGGCAATCAGCCCCAGCATTTT CASSIGRGAGNQPQHF
. TRBJ2-7 . TRBV2 TGTGCCAGCAGTGGTCCTGTGCTACTCCCCTCCTACGAGCAGTACTTC CASSGPVLLPSYEQYF
. TRBJ1-4 . TRBV7-8 TGTGCCAGCAGCCTGACCGCAACTAATGAAAAACTGTTTTTT CASSLTATNEKLFF
TRBD1 TRBJ2-7 . TRBV7-6 TGTGCCAGCAGCGACTCAGGGGGCAGTGTTCCCTACGAGCAGTACTTC CASSDSGGSVPYEQYF
TRBD1 TRBJ1-5 . TRBV19 TGTGCCAGTAGTACTTGGGCACAGGGGAATCAGCCCCAGCATTTT CASSTWAQGNQPQHF
. TRBJ1-1 . TRBV4-3 TGCGCCAGCAGCCAAGATACGGAGGCCCCAGGGGATGGCACTGAAGCTTTCTTT CASSQDTEAPGDGTEAFF
. TRBJ1-4 . TRBV25-1 TGTGCCAGCAGTGAAGGGGGAACATCAACTAATGAAAAACTGTTTTTT CASSEGGTSTNEKLFF
. TRBJ2-1 . TRBV6-6 TGTGCCAGCAGTGCCCCAGGCAATGAGCAGTTCTTC CASSAPGNEQFF
. TRBJ2-7 once TRBV10-1 TGCGCCAGATCCAACGGGAACAGGAGTTCCTACGAGCAGTACTTC CARSNGNRSSYEQYF
. TRBJ2-1 . TRBV14 TGTGCCAGCAGCCAATTGATGTATGAGCAGTTCTTC CASSQLMYEQFF
TRBD1 TRBJ2-3 . TRBV13 TGTGCCAGCAGCTCCCGACAGGGGCCGTTTACGCAGTATTTT CASSSRQGPFTQYF
. TRBJ1-1 . TRBV6-1 TGTGCCAGCTTTACAGTCTCCACTGAAGCTTTCTTT CASFTVSTEAFF